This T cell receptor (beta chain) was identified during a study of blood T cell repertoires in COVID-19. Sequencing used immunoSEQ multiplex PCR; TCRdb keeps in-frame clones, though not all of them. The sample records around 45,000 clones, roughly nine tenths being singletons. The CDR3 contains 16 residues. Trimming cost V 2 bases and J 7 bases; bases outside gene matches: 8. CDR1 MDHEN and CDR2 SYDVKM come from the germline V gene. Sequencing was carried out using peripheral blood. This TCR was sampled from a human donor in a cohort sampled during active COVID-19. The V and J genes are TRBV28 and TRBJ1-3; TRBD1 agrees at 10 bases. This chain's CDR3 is CASSLMGQGKGNTIYF. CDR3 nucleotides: TGTGCCAGCAGTTTAATGGGACAGGGGAAGGGGAACACCATATATTTT.